These T cell receptor beta chains were read from a single sample in a study of shared clonotypes between healthy human individuals. TCRdb's table, derived via immunoSEQ multiplex PCR, lists solely in-frame clones and lacks some. In the table there are millions of clones, roughly 94% of which are singletons. Sequencing was done on a sample of naive CD8+ T cells sorted from blood. The receptors shown here come from a man between 18 and 29 years old in good health. CDR3s include the opening cysteine and the closing phenylalanine or tryptophan. The order of the fields is D gene, CDR3 length, J gene, V gene, CDR3 protein, CDR3 DNA. A D gene is named only where the DNA matches it firmly.

d_gene: NA
len: 16
j_gene: TRBJ1-2
v_gene: TRBV6-5
CDR3aa: CASSYSSGERYYGYTF
CDR3nt: TGTGCCAGCAGTTACTCGAGTGGGGAACGATATTATGGCTACACCTTC

d_gene: NA
len: 14
j_gene: TRBJ2-7
v_gene: TRBV7-9
CDR3aa: CASSWGDRYYEQYF
CDR3nt: TGTGCCAGCAGCTGGGGGGACAGATACTACGAGCAGTACTTC

d_gene: NA
len: 12
j_gene: TRBJ2-5
v_gene: TRBV7-8
CDR3aa: CASNLGGETQYF
CDR3nt: TGTGCCAGCAACCTAGGGGGAGAGACCCAGTACTTC

d_gene: TRBD2
len: 19
j_gene: TRBJ2-2
v_gene: TRBV7-8
CDR3aa: CASSVEGLAGEGWTGELFF
CDR3nt: TGTGCCAGCAGCGTCGAAGGTCTAGCGGGAGAAGGTTGGACCGGGGAGCTGTTTTTT

d_gene: TRBD1
len: 14
j_gene: TRBJ2-7
v_gene: TRBV6-5
CDR3aa: CASRKTGGLDEQYF
CDR3nt: TGTGCCAGTAGAAAAACAGGGGGCCTCGACGAGCAGTACTTC

d_gene: TRBD1
len: 15
j_gene: TRBJ1-4
v_gene: TRBV9
CDR3aa: CASSPTTGANEKLFF
CDR3nt: TGTGCCAGCAGCCCCACGACAGGGGCTAATGAAAAACTGTTTTTT

d_gene: NA
len: 12
j_gene: TRBJ2-5
v_gene: TRBV19
CDR3aa: CASSTPGETQYF
CDR3nt: TGTGCCAGTAGTACTCCCGGAGAGACCCAGTACTTC

d_gene: NA
len: 13
j_gene: TRBJ2-5
v_gene: TRBV6-5
CDR3aa: CASTLPGQQTQYF
CDR3nt: TGTGCCAGCACCCTCCCAGGTCAGCAGACCCAGTACTTC

d_gene: TRBD1
len: 16
j_gene: TRBJ1-6
v_gene: TRBV6-6
CDR3aa: CASRPDGQGLYSPLHF
CDR3nt: TGTGCCAGCAGGCCCGACGGACAGGGTTTATACTCACCCCTCCACTTT

d_gene: NA
len: 13
j_gene: TRBJ1-5
v_gene: TRBV5-1
CDR3aa: CASSLDDGQPQHF
CDR3nt: TGCGCCAGCAGCTTGGACGACGGGCAGCCCCAGCATTTT

d_gene: NA
len: 14
j_gene: TRBJ2-7
v_gene: TRBV27
CDR3aa: CASSKTDNPYEQYF
CDR3nt: TGTGCCAGCAGTAAAACTGACAACCCCTACGAGCAGTACTTC

d_gene: NA
len: 14
j_gene: TRBJ1-6
v_gene: TRBV7-9
CDR3aa: CASSHGEDNSPLHF
CDR3nt: TGTGCCAGCAGCCACGGGGAAGATAATTCACCCCTCCACTTT

d_gene: TRBD1
len: 18
j_gene: TRBJ1-5
v_gene: TRBV19
CDR3aa: CASRPAGDSVDSNQPQHF
CDR3nt: TGTGCCAGCAGGCCTGCCGGGGACAGCGTAGATAGCAATCAGCCCCAGCATTTT

d_gene: TRBD2
len: 20
j_gene: TRBJ2-3
v_gene: TRBV2
CDR3aa: CASSSLEGLAGGPGTDTQYF
CDR3nt: TGTGCCAGCAGTTCATTAGAGGGACTAGCGGGAGGTCCGGGCACAGATACGCAGTATTTT

d_gene: NA
len: 13
j_gene: TRBJ2-1
v_gene: TRBV27
CDR3aa: CASSLQGYNEQFF
CDR3nt: TGTGCCAGCAGTTTACAGGGTTACAATGAGCAGTTCTTC

d_gene: TRBD2
len: 15
j_gene: TRBJ2-1
v_gene: TRBV30
CDR3aa: CAWSEIAGLGNEQFF
CDR3nt: TGTGCCTGGAGTGAAATAGCGGGACTGGGCAATGAGCAGTTCTTC

d_gene: TRBD1
len: 15
j_gene: TRBJ1-6
v_gene: TRBV19
CDR3aa: CASSPGTGSNSPLHF
CDR3nt: TGTGCCAGTAGCCCCGGGACAGGGTCGAATTCACCCCTCCACTTT

d_gene: NA
len: 13
j_gene: TRBJ2-2
v_gene: TRBV7-9
CDR3aa: CASSLPNTGELFF
CDR3nt: TGTGCCAGCAGCTTACCGAACACCGGGGAGCTGTTTTTT

d_gene: NA
len: 14
j_gene: TRBJ2-2
v_gene: TRBV13
CDR3aa: CASSPYLAPGELFF
CDR3nt: TGTGCCAGCAGCCCCTACTTAGCCCCCGGGGAGCTGTTTTTT

d_gene: TRBD1
len: 15
j_gene: TRBJ2-1
v_gene: TRBV6-1
CDR3aa: CASSIDRGSYNEQFF
CDR3nt: TGTGCCAGCAGTATTGACAGGGGCTCCTACAATGAGCAGTTCTTC

d_gene: NA
len: 14
j_gene: TRBJ2-7
v_gene: TRBV10-3
CDR3aa: CAITPGTGPYEQYF
CDR3nt: TGTGCCATCACCCCCGGGACGGGGCCCTACGAGCAGTACTTC

d_gene: TRBD1
len: 14
j_gene: TRBJ2-1
v_gene: TRBV6-4
CDR3aa: CASSDRGTGAGQFF
CDR3nt: TGTGCCAGCAGTGACCGGGGGACAGGGGCTGGGCAGTTCTTC

d_gene: NA
len: 14
j_gene: TRBJ2-6
v_gene: TRBV30
CDR3aa: CAWRRHSGANVLTF
CDR3nt: TGTGCCTGGCGACGGCACTCTGGGGCCAACGTCCTGACTTTC